This record covers a single T cell receptor (beta chain). Its antigen is not known. This specimen belongs to a study of CD8+ T cells in alopecia areata. Study-wide results and limits: Elevated clonality characterized lesional scalp relative to normal scalp, particularly in alopecia totalis/universalis. Within the top 100, expanded CD8+ clones significantly decreased with tofacitinib, as did scalp clonality.

RNA extraction and reverse transcription yielded cDNA as sequencing template. The method was immunoSEQ multiplex PCR; TCRdb's version includes in-frame clones alone and lacks a portion of them. Seen here are around 270,000 clones, roughly 60% observed once, and the top ten hold under 2%. Indicated treatment: oral pan-JAK inhibitor, 5-10 mg twice daily. The investigators collected lesional scalp punch biopsies and peripheral blood from alopecia areata patients. The specimen was CD4+ T cells sorted from blood, collected at week 24, from a patient treated with tofacitinib. This TCR derives from a human donor with alopecia areata.

The CDR3 region has the DNA TGTGCCAGCTCCCGAGCAGGAGCGGATACGCAGTATTTT. It encodes CASSRAGADTQYF. The chain is built from TRBV6-5 and TRBJ2-3; D is ambiguous. V dropped 8 bases and J dropped 6 bases, with 15 bases sitting between them. The CDR3 extends over 13 amino acids. Germline lookup yields CDR1 MNHEY and CDR2 SVGAGI.